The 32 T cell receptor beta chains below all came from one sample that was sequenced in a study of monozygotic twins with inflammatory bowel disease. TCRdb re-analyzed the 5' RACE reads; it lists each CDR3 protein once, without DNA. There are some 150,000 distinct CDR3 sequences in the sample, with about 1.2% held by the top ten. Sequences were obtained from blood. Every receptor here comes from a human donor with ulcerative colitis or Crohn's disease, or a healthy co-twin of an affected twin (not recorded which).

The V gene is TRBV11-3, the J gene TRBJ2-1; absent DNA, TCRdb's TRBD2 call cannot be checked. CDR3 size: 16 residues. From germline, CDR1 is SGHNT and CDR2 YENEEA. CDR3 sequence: CASSLEMAGGHNEQFF.

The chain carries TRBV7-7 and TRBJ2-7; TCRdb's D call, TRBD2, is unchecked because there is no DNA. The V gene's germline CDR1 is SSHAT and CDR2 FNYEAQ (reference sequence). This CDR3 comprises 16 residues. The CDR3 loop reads CASSAPGLAGSYEQYF.

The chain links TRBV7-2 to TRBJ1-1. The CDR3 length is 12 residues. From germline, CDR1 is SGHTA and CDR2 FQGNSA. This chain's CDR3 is CASSLFGSEAFF.

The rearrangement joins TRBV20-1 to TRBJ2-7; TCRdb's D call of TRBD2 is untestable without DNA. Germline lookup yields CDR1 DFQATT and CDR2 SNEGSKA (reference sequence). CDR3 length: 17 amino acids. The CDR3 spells CSARDGRLGLASYEQYF.

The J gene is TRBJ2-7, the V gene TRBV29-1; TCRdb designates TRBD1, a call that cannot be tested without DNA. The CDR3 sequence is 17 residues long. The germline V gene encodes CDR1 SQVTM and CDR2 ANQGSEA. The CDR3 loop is CSAIDRDRGNTAYEQYF.

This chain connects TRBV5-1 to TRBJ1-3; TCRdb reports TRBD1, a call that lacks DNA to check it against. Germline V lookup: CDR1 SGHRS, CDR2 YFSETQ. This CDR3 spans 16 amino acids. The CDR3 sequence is CASSARDTNSGNTIYF.

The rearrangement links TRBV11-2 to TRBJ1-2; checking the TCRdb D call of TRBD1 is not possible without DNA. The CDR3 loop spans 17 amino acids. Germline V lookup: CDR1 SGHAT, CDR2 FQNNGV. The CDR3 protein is CASSDSGTVSFNYGYTF.

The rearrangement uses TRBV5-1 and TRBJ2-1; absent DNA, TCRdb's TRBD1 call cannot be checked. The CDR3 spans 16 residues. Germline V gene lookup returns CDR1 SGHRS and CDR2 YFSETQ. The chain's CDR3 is CASSLAGGALYNEQFF. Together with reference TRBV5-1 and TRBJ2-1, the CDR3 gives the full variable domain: KAGVTQTPRYLIKTRGQQVTLSCSPISGHRSVSWYQQTPGQGLQFLFEYFSETQRNKGNFPGRFSGRQFSNSRSEMNVSTLELGDSALYLCASSLAGGALYNEQFFGPGTRLTVL.

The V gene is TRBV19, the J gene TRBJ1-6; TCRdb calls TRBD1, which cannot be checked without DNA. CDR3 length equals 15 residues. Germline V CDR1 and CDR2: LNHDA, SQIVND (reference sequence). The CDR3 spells CASSPTGGSGSPLHF.

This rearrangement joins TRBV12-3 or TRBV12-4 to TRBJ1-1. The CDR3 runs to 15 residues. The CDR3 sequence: CASSLAMGMGTEAFF.

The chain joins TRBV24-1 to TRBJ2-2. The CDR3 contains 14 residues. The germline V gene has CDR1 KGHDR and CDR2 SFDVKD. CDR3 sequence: CATQNGRYTGELFF.

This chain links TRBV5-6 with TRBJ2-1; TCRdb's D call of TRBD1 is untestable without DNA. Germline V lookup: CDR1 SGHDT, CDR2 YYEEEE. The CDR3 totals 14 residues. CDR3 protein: CASSISGVLNEQFF. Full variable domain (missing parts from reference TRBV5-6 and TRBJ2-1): DAGVTQSPTHLIKTRGQQVTLRCSPKSGHDTVSWYQQALGQGPQFIFQYYEEEERQRGNFPDRFSGHQFPNYSSELNVNALLLGDSALYLCASSISGVLNEQFFGPGTRLTVL.

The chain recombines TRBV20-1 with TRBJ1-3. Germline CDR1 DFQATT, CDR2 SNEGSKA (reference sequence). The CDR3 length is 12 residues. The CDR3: CSAQNSGNTIYF.

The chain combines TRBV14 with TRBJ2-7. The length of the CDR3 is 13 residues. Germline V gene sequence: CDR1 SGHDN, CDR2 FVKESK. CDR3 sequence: CASSQVPTYEQYF.

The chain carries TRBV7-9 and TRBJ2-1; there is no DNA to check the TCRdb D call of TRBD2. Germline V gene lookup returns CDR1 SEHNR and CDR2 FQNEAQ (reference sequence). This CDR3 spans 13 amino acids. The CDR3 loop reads CASTQSSGNEQFF.

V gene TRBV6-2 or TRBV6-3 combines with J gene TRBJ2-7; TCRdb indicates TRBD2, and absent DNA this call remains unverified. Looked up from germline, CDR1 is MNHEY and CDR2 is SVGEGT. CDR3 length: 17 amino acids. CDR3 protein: CASSYTSLGLAVREQYF.

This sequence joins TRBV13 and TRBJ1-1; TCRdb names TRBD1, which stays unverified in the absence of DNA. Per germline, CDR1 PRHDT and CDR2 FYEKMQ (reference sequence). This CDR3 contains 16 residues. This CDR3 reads CASSPTGGFSNTEAFF.

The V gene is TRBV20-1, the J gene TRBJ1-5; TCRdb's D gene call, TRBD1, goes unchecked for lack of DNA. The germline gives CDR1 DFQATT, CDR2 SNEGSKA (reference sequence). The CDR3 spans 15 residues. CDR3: CSARDSDRENQPQHF.

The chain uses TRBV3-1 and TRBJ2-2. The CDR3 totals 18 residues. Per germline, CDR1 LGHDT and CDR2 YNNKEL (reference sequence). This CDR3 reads CASSQDSLGFSNTGELFF.

This CDR3 reads CASSLAGGQETQYF. The rearrangement joins TRBV5-1 to TRBJ2-5; TCRdb returns TRBD1, unconfirmable since there is no DNA. This CDR3 has 14 amino acids. CDR1 and CDR2 from the germline V gene are SGHRS and YFSETQ.

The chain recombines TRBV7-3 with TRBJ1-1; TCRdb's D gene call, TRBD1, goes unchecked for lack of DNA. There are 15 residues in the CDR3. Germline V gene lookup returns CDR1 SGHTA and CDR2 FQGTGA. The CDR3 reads CASSPSQGYGTEAFF.

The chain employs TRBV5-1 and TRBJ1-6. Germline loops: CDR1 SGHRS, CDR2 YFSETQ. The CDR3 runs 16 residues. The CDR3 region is CASSWEQGAPNSPLHF.

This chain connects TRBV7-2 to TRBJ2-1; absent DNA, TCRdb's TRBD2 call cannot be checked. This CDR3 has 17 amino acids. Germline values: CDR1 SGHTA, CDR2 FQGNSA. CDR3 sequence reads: CASSLVFSPISYNEQFF.

The CDR3 sequence: CSARAIDEQYF. The rearrangement joins TRBV20-1 to TRBJ2-7. Germline V CDR1 and CDR2: DFQATT, SNEGSKA (reference sequence). CDR3 length: 11 amino acids.

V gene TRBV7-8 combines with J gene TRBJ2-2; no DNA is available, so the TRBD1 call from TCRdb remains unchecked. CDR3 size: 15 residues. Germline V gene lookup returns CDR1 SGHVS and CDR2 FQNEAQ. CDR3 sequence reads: CASSLRDRNTGELFF.

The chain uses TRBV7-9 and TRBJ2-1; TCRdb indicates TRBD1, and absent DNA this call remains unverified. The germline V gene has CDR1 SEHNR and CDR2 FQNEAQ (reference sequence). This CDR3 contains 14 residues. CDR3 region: CASSSGGGFNEQFF.

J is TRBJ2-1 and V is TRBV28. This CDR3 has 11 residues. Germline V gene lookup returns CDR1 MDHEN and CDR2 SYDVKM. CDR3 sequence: CASSQEWEQFF.

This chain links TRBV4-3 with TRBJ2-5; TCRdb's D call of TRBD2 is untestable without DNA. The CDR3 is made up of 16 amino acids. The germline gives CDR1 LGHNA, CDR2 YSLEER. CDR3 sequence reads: CASSQDDAGGGETQYF.

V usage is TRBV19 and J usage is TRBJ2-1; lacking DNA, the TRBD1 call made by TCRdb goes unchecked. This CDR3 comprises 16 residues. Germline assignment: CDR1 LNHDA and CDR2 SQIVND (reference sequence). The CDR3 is CASRQGLGTGDNEQFF. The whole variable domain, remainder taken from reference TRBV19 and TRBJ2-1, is DGGITQSPKYLFRKEGQNVTLSCEQNLNHDAMYWYRQDPGQGLRLIYYSQIVNDFQKGDIAEGYSVSREKKESFPLTVTSAQKNPTAFYLCASRQGLGTGDNEQFFGPGTRLTVL.

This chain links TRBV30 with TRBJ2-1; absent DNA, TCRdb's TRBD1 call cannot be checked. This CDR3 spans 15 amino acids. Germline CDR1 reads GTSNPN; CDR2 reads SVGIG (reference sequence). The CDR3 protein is CAWSGLITGGGEQFF.

CDR3: CASRPGQGVTEAFF. The chain recombines TRBV7-9 with TRBJ1-1; without DNA, the TCRdb call of TRBD1 cannot be checked. This CDR3 has 14 residues. Germline V CDR1 and CDR2: SEHNR, FQNEAQ (reference sequence).

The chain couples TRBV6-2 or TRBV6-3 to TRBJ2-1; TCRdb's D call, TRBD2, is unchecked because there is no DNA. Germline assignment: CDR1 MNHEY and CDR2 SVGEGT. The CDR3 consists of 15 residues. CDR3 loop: CASSLAGPQINEQSF.